These T cell receptor beta chains were read from a single sample in a study of cytomegalovirus exposure and HLA in healthy donors. Profiled with immunoSEQ multiplex PCR; TCRdb holds only in-frame clones, not every one. The data hold roughly 120,000 clones, with around three quarters observed a single time. The sequencing sample was made of PBMCs. All receptors come from a woman aged 18-30 years in good health and CMV-seropositive. The CDR3 runs from the conserved cysteine through the conserved F or W. D genes are given only for firm matches. Clone size is stated in some rows and not others, as once, few, many or a class when expanded.

cdr3_nt cdr3_aa v_call d_call j_call clone_size
TGTGCCAGTAATACTATACTAGCGGGCGGTAATGAGCAGTTCTTC CASNTILAGGNEQFF TRBV19 TRBD2 TRBJ2-1 NA
TGTGACACCAGCAGACAGACAGATTACTCTGGGGCCAACGTCCTGACTTTC CDTSRQTDYSGANVLTF TRBV15 NA TRBJ2-6 NA
TGTGCCAGCAGCTTGGACCAACGGGAAAAACTGTTTTTT CASSLDQREKLFF TRBV5-4 NA TRBJ1-4 few
TGTGCCAGCAGCCAAGAGCCTAGCGGGAGTTCCTACAATGAGCAGTTCTTC CASSQEPSGSSYNEQFF TRBV4-2 TRBD2 TRBJ2-1 once
TGTGCCAGCAGCCAATGGGCGGGAGCAACCTACGAGCAGTACTTC CASSQWAGATYEQYF TRBV4-2 TRBD2 TRBJ2-7 NA
TGTGCCAGCACCGCCGTCGACAGACCCTATGGCTACACCTTC CASTAVDRPYGYTF TRBV5-4 NA TRBJ1-2 NA
TGTGCCAGCAGTTTATCTACCGTTGGGACCCAGTACTTC CASSLSTVGTQYF TRBV28 NA TRBJ2-5 NA
TGTGCCAGCTACCCGGGAACTAGCGGGTTTGCGTACGAGCAGTACTTC CASYPGTSGFAYEQYF TRBV21-1 NA TRBJ2-7 few
TGTGCCAGCTCACCACGTAAAGGGGAGGGAGAAAAACTGTTTTTT CASSPRKGEGEKLFF TRBV18 NA TRBJ1-4 once
TGTGCCAGCAGACTAGCTCTGAGCTCCTACGAGCAGTACTTC CASRLALSSYEQYF TRBV6-1 NA TRBJ2-7 NA
TGTGCCAGCAGCTACGGGATTATGAACACTGAAGCTTTCTTT CASSYGIMNTEAFF TRBV11-2 NA TRBJ1-1 NA
TGCAGTGCTAGAGGAGAGTATGGCTACACCTTC CSARGEYGYTF TRBV20-1 NA TRBJ1-2 NA
TGTGCCAGCAGTCCATGGGGGACAGGGACGCCTCAGAACACTGAAGCTTTCTTT CASSPWGTGTPQNTEAFF TRBV27 TRBD1 TRBJ1-1 NA
TGTGCCAGCAGTCCCTTAGCGGGAGAGACAGATACGCAGTATTTT CASSPLAGETDTQYF TRBV27 TRBD2 TRBJ2-3 few
TGTGCCAGCAGTCGAGAGGGAGGGGGCAATCAGCCCCAGCATTTT CASSREGGGNQPQHF TRBV2 NA TRBJ1-5 NA